Below, 13 T cell receptor beta chains from the same sample are listed, as sequenced in a study of vaccination and CD4 T cells after COVID-19. Described treatment: 10-day PBMC culture with coronavirus spike peptide pools or control peptides (ViraFEST assay). Antigens of these TCRs are unknown. An Oncomine TCR Beta short-read assay was used to sequence the DNA from cultured CD4+ T cells. One entry per CDR3 protein, called by TCRdb with MiXCR from the PCR reads. The sample carries some 21,000 distinct CDR3 sequences, under 65% recorded once. The sample taken for sequencing was CD4+ T cells from blood, cultured in vitro. These receptors all stem from a human donor who had recovered from COVID-19.

Judged by abundance, this clonotype is medium-sized (0.01 to 0.1%). V and J are TRBV10-2 and TRBJ2-2; perhaps TRBD2 as D (6 bases). From germline, CDR1 is WSHSY and CDR2 SAAADI. CDR3 size: 17 residues. The V end was cut by 0 bases, the J end by 2 bases, with 13 bases between. CDR3 sequence reads: CASSESNPGSNTGELFF. As DNA, the CDR3 is TGCGCCAGCAGTGAGTCGAATCCCGGGAGCAACACCGGGGAGCTGTTTTTT.

This sequence joins TRBV10-3 and TRBJ1-6; D is ambiguous. The CDR3 is made up of 15 amino acids. The V end was cut by 1 base, the J end by 9 bases, with 13 bases between. Germline CDR1 is ENHRY and CDR2 is SYGVKD. This chain's CDR3 is CAISELAPEGSPLHF. CDR3 coding DNA: TGTGCCATCAGTGAGTTAGCGCCCGAGGGTTCACCCCTCCACTTT.

The J gene is TRBJ2-3, the V gene TRBV7-2, with D unclear. The CDR3 spans 17 residues. Germline-derived CDR1 and CDR2 are SGHTA and FQGNSA. V lost 2 bases and J 2 bases, leaving 17 bases between the germline ends. DNA of the CDR3: TGTGCCAGCAGCTTATTAACTGCGGCAGGTTACACAGATACGCAGTATTTT. It translates to CASSLLTAAGYTDTQYF.

The chain recombines TRBV20-1 with TRBJ2-7, with 9 bases aligning to TRBD2. Germline CDR1 is DFQATT and CDR2 is SNEGSKA (reference sequence). This CDR3 has 14 residues. J lost 2 bases, V lost 3 bases, and 5 bases had no gene match. The CDR3 DNA follows: TGCAGTGCTAGTCCCCTAGCGGGGACCTACGAGCAGTACTTC. Translating it yields CSASPLAGTYEQYF.

The gene calls are TRBV19 and TRBJ2-2; TRBD1 aligns across 10 bases. V trimming: 11 bases; J trimming: 6 bases; junction bases outside the gene matches: 9. The CDR3 has 14 residues. The V gene's germline CDR1 is LNHDA and CDR2 SQIVND (reference sequence). CDR3 in amino acids: CAGRRDRGAGELFF. The CDR3 DNA follows: TGTGCCGGCCGTCGGGACAGGGGCGCCGGGGAGCTGTTTTTT.

CDR3 nucleotide sequence: TGTGCCAGCAGTGACTGGACTAGCGGGGGGGTGAGGAATGAGCAGTTCTTC. Its protein product is CASSDWTSGGVRNEQFF. The rearrangement joins TRBV25-1 to TRBJ2-1; 15 bases line up with TRBD2. This CDR3 has 17 residues. V lost 3 bases to trimming and J lost 7 bases; unmatched junction nucleotides: 7. Per germline, CDR1 MGHDK and CDR2 SYGVNS.

J is TRBJ1-2 and V is TRBV2; a possible D gene is TRBD1 (6 bases). Per germline, CDR1 SNHLY and CDR2 FYNNEI. V lost 3 bases and J lost 7, with 15 bases in between. The CDR3 is made up of 14 amino acids. The CDR3 nucleotides are TGTGCCAGCAGTGATTGGCTGGGGGCGGTTGGCTACACCTTC. This sequence encodes CASSDWLGAVGYTF.

The V call is TRBV5-1, the J call TRBJ1-1, with D uncertain. The germline V gene encodes CDR1 SGHRS and CDR2 YFSETQ. V was clipped by 2 bases and J by 1 base, with 6 bases between them. This CDR3 spans 13 amino acids. The CDR3 here is CASSFQTNTEAFF. The DNA for the CDR3 is TGCGCCAGCAGCTTCCAGACGAACACTGAAGCTTTCTTT.

V usage is TRBV20-1 and J usage is TRBJ2-1; maybe TRBD1 (6 bases). Trimming took 0 bases from V and 15 from J, leaving 15 bases between them. This CDR3 spans 12 amino acids. In germline, CDR1 is DFQATT, CDR2 SNEGSKA (reference sequence). CDR3 in amino acids: CSARDSGRGTFF. CDR3 nucleotides: TGCAGTGCTAGAGACTCTGGCAGGGGAACGTTCTTC.

This clonotype showed up just once. V usage is TRBV7-2 and J usage is TRBJ2-3, with D unresolved. V lost 5 bases to trimming and J lost 5 bases, with 8 bases between them. Germline V CDR1 and CDR2: SGHTA, FQGNSA. The CDR3 contains 12 residues. The CDR3 sequence is CASSQHGDTQYF. DNA for the CDR3: TGTGCCAGCAGCCAGCATGGAGATACGCAGTATTTT.

The rearrangement joins TRBV6-1 to TRBJ2-7; the D gene is possibly TRBD1 (6 bases). In germline, CDR1 is MNHNS, CDR2 SASEGT. Between the trimmed V and J ends, which lost 8 bases and 0 bases, there was a span of 11 bases. The CDR3 contains 13 residues. CDR3 sequence (DNA): TGTGCCAGCTTAGGGGGAAGCTCCTACGAGCAGTACTTC. Its protein is CASLGGSSYEQYF.

This clonotype has more than one count but fewer than ten. This rearrangement joins TRBV6-2 or TRBV6-3 to TRBJ2-1, with D unclear. The V gene's germline CDR1 is MNHEY and CDR2 SVGEGT. The CDR3 runs 16 residues. V lost 6 bases and J 6 bases, leaving 21 bases between the germline ends. Here the CDR3 DNA reads TGTGCCAGCAGCCCCTTCGGCGGACCGCTCGCCAATGAGCAGTTCTTC. Translating it yields CASSPFGGPLANEQFF.

The rearrangement joins TRBV4-2 to TRBJ2-3; D is unclear. Trimming took 3 bases from V and 4 from J, leaving 11 bases between them. The germline V gene encodes CDR1 LGHNA and CDR2 YNFKEQ. The CDR3 loop spans 14 amino acids. Here the CDR3 reads CASSQKSGPDTQYF. DNA for the CDR3: TGTGCCAGCAGCCAGAAGTCCGGACCAGATACGCAGTATTTT.